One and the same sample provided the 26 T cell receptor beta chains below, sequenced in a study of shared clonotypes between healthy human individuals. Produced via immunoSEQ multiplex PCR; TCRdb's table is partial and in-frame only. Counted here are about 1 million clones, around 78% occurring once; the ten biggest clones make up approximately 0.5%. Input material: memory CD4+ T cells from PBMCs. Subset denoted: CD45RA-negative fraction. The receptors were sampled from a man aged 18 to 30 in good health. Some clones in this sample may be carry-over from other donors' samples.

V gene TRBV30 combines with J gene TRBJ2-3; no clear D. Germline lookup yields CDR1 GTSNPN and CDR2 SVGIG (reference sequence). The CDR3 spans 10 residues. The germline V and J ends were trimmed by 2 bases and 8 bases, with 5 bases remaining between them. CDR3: CAWSRGTQYF. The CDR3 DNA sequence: TGTGCCTGGAGTCGCGGTACGCAGTATTTT. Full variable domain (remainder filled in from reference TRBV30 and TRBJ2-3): SQTIHQWPATLVQPVGSPLSLECTVEGTSNPNLYWYRQAAGRGLQLLFYSVGIGQISSEVPQNLSASRPQDRQFILSSKKLLLSDSGFYLCAWSRGTQYFGPGTRLTVL.

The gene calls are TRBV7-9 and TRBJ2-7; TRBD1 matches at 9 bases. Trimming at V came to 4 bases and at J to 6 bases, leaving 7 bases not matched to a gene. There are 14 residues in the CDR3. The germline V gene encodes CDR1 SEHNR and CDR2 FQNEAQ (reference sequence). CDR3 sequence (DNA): TGTGCCAGCAGCTGGGGGACAGGGTCGAGCGAGCAGTACTTC. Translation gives CASSWGTGSSEQYF.

The CDR3 protein is CASSLTGAANTGELFF. The CDR3 DNA reads as TGTGCCAGCAGCTTAACGGGGGCAGCGAACACCGGGGAGCTGTTTTTT. The chain carries TRBV7-3 and TRBJ2-2; D is perhaps TRBD1 (6 bases). V was shortened by 0 bases and J by 0 bases, with 8 bases between the two germline ends. This CDR3 is 16 amino acids long. CDR1 SGHTA and CDR2 FQGTGA come from the germline V gene.

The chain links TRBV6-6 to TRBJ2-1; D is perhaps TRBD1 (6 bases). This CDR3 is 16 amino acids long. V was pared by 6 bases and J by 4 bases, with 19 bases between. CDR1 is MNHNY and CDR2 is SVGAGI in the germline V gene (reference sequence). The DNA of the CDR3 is TGTGCCAGCAGGGTTTACAGGGATCCTCCTTACAATGAGCAGTTCTTC. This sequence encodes CASRVYRDPPYNEQFF.

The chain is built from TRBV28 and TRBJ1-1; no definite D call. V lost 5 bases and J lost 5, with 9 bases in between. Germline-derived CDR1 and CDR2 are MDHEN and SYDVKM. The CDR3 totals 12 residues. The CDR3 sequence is CASSVHRTEAFF. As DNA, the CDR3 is TGTGCCAGCAGTGTACATCGAACTGAAGCTTTCTTT.

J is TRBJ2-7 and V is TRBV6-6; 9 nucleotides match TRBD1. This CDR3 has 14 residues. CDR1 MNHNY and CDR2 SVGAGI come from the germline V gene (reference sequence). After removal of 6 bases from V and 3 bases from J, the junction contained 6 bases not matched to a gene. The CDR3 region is CASRRTGDGYEQYF. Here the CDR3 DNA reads TGTGCCAGCAGGAGGACAGGGGATGGCTACGAGCAGTACTTC.

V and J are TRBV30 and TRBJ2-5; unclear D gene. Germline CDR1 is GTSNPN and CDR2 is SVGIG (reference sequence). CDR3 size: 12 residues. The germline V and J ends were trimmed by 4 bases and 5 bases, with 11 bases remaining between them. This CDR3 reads CAWTMSRETQYF. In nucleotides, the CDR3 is TGTGCCTGGACCATGAGCAGGGAGACCCAGTACTTC. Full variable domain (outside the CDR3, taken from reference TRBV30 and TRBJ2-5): SQTIHQWPATLVQPVGSPLSLECTVEGTSNPNLYWYRQAAGRGLQLLFYSVGIGQISSEVPQNLSASRPQDRQFILSSKKLLLSDSGFYLCAWTMSRETQYFGPGTRLLVL.

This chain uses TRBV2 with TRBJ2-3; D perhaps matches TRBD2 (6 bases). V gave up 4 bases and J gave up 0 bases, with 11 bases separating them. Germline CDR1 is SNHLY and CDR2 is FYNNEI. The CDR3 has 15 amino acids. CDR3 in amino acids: CASSVSSASTDTQYF. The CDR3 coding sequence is TGTGCCAGCAGTGTATCTAGCGCGAGCACAGATACGCAGTATTTT.

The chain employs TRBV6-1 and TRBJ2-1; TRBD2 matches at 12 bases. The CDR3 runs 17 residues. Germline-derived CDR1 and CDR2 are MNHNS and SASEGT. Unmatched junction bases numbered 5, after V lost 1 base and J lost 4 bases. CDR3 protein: CASSEGTSGAFYNEQFF. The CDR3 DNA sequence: TGTGCCAGCAGTGAAGGGACTAGCGGGGCGTTTTACAATGAGCAGTTCTTC.

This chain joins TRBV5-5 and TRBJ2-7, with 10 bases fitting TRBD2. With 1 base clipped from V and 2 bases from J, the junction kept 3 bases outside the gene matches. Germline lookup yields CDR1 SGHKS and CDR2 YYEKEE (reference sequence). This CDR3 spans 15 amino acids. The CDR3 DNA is TGTGCCAGCAGCTTGCAACTAGCGGGACCCTACGAGCAGTACTTC. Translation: CASSLQLAGPYEQYF.

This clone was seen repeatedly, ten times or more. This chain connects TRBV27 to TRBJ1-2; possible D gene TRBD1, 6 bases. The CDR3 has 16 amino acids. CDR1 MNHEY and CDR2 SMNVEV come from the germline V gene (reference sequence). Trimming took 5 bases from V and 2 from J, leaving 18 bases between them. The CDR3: CASSLLNPQGNYGYTF. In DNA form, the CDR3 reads TGTGCCAGCAGTCTGTTAAACCCACAGGGAAACTATGGCTACACCTTC.

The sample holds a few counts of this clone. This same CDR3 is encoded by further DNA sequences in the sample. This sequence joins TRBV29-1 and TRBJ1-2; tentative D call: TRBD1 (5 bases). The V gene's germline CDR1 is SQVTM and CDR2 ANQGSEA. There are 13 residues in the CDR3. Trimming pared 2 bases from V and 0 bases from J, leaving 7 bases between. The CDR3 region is CSVETGPNYGYTF. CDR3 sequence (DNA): TGCAGCGTTGAAACAGGCCCTAACTATGGCTACACCTTC.

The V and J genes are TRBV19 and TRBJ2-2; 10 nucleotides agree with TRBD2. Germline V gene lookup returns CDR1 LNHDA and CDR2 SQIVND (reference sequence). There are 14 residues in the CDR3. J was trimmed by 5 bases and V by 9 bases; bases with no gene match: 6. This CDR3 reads CASAGTSATGELFF. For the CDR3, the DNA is TGTGCCAGCGCCGGGACTAGCGCGACCGGGGAGCTGTTTTTT.

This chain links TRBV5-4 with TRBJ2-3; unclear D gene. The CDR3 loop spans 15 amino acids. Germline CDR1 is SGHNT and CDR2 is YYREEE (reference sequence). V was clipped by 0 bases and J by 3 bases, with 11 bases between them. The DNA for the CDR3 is TGTGCCAGCAGCTTGGCCAAGGAGTCTACAGATACGCAGTATTTT. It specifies CASSLAKESTDTQYF.

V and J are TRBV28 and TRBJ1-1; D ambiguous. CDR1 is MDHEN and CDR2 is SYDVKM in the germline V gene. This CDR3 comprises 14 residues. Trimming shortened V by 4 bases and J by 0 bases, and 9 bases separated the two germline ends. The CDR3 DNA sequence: TGTGCCAGCAGTTCCCCCCGAGTGAACACTGAAGCTTTCTTT. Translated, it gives CASSSPRVNTEAFF.

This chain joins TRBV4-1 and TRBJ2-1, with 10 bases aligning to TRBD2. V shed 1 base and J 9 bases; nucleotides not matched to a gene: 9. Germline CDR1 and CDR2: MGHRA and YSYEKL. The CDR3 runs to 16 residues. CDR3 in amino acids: CASSQAPSGSRVEQFF. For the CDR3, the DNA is TGCGCCAGCAGCCAAGCACCTAGCGGGAGTAGAGTTGAGCAGTTCTTC.

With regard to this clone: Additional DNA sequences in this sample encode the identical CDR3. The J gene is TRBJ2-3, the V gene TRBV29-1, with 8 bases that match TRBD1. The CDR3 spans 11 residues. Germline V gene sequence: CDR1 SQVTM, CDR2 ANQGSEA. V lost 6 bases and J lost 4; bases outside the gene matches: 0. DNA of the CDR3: TGCAGCGTGACAGGGGCAGATACGCAGTATTTT. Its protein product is CSVTGADTQYF.

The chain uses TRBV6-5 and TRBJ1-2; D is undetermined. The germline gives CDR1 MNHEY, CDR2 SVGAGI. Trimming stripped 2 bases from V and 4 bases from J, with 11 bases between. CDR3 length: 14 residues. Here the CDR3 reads CASSYVQDRYGYTF. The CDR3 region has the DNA TGTGCCAGCAGTTACGTGCAAGACCGCTATGGCTACACCTTC.

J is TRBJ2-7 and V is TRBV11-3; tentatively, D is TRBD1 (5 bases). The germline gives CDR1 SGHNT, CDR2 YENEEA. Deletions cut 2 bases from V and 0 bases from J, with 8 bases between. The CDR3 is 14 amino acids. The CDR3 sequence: CASSLSQGSYEQYF. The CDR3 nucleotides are TGTGCCAGCAGCTTAAGCCAGGGCTCCTACGAGCAGTACTTC. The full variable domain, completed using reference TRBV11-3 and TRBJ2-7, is EAGVVQSPRYKIIEKKQPVAFWCNPISGHNTLYWYLQNLGQGPELLIRYENEEAVDDSQLPKDRFSAERLKGVDSTLKIQPAELGDSAVYLCASSLSQGSYEQYFGPGTRLTVT.

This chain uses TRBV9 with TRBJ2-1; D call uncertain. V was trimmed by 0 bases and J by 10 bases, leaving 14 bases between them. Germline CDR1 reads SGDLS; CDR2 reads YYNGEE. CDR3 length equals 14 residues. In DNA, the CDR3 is TGTGCCAGCAGCGTAGCCGTGGGTATGCGCGAGCAGTTCTTC. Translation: CASSVAVGMREQFF.

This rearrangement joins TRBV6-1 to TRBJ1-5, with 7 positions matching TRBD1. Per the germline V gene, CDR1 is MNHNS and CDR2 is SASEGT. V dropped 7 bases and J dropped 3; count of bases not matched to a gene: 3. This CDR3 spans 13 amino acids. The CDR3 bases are TGTGCCAGCAACCAGGGGGACAATCAGCCCCAGCATTTT. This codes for CASNQGDNQPQHF.

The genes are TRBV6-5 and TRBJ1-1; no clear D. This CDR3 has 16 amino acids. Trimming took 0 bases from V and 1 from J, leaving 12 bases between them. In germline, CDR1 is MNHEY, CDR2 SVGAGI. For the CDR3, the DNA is TGTGCCAGCAGTTACTCGACAAGCCCTAGGAACACTGAAGCTTTCTTT. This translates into CASSYSTSPRNTEAFF.

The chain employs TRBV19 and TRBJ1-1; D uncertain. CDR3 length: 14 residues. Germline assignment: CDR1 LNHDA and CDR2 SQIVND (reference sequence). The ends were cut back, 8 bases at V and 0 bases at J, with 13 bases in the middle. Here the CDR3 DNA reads TGTGCCAGTTCCTTCCTACAGATGAACACTGAAGCTTTCTTT. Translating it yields CASSFLQMNTEAFF.

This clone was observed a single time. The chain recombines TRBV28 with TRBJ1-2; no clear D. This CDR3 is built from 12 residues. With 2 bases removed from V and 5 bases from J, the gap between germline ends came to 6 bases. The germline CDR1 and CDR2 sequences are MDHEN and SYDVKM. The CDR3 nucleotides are TGTGCCAGCAGTTTACGAATGTATGGCTACACCTTC. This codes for CASSLRMYGYTF.

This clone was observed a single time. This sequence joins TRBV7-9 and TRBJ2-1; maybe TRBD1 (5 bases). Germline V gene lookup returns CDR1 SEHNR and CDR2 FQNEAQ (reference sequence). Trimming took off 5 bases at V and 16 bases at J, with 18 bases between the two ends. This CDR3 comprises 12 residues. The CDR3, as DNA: TGTGCCAGCAGCCCCCCGGGCAGGGTCGGTTTCTTC. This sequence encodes CASSPPGRVGFF.

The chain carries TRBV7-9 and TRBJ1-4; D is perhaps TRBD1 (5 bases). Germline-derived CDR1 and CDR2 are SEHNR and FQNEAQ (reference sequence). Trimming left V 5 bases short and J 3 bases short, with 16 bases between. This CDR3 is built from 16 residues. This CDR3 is CASSTWDGGPNEKLFF. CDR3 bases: TGTGCCAGCAGCACCTGGGACGGAGGGCCTAATGAAAAACTGTTTTTT.